The entry below gives a single TCR beta chain sequence along with its context. These data come from a study of preoperative IRX-2 immunotherapy in early breast cancer. The repertoire was sequenced with immunoSEQ multiplex PCR; TCRdb's copy has only in-frame clones and lacks some. The sample has about 24,000 clones, around nine tenths seen once; the top ten hold about 30%. The CDR3 extends over 14 amino acids. With V trimmed by 4 bases and J by 6 bases, 5 bases remained unmatched. CDR1 and CDR2 (germline): SGHAT, FQNNGV. The treatment is: preoperative locoregional IRX-2 cytokine immunotherapy. Preoperative locoregional IRX-2 cytokine immunotherapy was tested in the phase Ib source study.

This receptor was identified in a human donor with breast cancer. This chain connects TRBV11-2 to TRBJ2-1; TRBD2 aligns across 8 bases. The starting material was tumor tissue, obtained after IRX-2 immunotherapy. For the CDR3, the DNA is TGTGCCAGCAGCTGGGGACTAGAACTCAATGAGCAGTTCTTC. It encodes CASSWGLELNEQFF.